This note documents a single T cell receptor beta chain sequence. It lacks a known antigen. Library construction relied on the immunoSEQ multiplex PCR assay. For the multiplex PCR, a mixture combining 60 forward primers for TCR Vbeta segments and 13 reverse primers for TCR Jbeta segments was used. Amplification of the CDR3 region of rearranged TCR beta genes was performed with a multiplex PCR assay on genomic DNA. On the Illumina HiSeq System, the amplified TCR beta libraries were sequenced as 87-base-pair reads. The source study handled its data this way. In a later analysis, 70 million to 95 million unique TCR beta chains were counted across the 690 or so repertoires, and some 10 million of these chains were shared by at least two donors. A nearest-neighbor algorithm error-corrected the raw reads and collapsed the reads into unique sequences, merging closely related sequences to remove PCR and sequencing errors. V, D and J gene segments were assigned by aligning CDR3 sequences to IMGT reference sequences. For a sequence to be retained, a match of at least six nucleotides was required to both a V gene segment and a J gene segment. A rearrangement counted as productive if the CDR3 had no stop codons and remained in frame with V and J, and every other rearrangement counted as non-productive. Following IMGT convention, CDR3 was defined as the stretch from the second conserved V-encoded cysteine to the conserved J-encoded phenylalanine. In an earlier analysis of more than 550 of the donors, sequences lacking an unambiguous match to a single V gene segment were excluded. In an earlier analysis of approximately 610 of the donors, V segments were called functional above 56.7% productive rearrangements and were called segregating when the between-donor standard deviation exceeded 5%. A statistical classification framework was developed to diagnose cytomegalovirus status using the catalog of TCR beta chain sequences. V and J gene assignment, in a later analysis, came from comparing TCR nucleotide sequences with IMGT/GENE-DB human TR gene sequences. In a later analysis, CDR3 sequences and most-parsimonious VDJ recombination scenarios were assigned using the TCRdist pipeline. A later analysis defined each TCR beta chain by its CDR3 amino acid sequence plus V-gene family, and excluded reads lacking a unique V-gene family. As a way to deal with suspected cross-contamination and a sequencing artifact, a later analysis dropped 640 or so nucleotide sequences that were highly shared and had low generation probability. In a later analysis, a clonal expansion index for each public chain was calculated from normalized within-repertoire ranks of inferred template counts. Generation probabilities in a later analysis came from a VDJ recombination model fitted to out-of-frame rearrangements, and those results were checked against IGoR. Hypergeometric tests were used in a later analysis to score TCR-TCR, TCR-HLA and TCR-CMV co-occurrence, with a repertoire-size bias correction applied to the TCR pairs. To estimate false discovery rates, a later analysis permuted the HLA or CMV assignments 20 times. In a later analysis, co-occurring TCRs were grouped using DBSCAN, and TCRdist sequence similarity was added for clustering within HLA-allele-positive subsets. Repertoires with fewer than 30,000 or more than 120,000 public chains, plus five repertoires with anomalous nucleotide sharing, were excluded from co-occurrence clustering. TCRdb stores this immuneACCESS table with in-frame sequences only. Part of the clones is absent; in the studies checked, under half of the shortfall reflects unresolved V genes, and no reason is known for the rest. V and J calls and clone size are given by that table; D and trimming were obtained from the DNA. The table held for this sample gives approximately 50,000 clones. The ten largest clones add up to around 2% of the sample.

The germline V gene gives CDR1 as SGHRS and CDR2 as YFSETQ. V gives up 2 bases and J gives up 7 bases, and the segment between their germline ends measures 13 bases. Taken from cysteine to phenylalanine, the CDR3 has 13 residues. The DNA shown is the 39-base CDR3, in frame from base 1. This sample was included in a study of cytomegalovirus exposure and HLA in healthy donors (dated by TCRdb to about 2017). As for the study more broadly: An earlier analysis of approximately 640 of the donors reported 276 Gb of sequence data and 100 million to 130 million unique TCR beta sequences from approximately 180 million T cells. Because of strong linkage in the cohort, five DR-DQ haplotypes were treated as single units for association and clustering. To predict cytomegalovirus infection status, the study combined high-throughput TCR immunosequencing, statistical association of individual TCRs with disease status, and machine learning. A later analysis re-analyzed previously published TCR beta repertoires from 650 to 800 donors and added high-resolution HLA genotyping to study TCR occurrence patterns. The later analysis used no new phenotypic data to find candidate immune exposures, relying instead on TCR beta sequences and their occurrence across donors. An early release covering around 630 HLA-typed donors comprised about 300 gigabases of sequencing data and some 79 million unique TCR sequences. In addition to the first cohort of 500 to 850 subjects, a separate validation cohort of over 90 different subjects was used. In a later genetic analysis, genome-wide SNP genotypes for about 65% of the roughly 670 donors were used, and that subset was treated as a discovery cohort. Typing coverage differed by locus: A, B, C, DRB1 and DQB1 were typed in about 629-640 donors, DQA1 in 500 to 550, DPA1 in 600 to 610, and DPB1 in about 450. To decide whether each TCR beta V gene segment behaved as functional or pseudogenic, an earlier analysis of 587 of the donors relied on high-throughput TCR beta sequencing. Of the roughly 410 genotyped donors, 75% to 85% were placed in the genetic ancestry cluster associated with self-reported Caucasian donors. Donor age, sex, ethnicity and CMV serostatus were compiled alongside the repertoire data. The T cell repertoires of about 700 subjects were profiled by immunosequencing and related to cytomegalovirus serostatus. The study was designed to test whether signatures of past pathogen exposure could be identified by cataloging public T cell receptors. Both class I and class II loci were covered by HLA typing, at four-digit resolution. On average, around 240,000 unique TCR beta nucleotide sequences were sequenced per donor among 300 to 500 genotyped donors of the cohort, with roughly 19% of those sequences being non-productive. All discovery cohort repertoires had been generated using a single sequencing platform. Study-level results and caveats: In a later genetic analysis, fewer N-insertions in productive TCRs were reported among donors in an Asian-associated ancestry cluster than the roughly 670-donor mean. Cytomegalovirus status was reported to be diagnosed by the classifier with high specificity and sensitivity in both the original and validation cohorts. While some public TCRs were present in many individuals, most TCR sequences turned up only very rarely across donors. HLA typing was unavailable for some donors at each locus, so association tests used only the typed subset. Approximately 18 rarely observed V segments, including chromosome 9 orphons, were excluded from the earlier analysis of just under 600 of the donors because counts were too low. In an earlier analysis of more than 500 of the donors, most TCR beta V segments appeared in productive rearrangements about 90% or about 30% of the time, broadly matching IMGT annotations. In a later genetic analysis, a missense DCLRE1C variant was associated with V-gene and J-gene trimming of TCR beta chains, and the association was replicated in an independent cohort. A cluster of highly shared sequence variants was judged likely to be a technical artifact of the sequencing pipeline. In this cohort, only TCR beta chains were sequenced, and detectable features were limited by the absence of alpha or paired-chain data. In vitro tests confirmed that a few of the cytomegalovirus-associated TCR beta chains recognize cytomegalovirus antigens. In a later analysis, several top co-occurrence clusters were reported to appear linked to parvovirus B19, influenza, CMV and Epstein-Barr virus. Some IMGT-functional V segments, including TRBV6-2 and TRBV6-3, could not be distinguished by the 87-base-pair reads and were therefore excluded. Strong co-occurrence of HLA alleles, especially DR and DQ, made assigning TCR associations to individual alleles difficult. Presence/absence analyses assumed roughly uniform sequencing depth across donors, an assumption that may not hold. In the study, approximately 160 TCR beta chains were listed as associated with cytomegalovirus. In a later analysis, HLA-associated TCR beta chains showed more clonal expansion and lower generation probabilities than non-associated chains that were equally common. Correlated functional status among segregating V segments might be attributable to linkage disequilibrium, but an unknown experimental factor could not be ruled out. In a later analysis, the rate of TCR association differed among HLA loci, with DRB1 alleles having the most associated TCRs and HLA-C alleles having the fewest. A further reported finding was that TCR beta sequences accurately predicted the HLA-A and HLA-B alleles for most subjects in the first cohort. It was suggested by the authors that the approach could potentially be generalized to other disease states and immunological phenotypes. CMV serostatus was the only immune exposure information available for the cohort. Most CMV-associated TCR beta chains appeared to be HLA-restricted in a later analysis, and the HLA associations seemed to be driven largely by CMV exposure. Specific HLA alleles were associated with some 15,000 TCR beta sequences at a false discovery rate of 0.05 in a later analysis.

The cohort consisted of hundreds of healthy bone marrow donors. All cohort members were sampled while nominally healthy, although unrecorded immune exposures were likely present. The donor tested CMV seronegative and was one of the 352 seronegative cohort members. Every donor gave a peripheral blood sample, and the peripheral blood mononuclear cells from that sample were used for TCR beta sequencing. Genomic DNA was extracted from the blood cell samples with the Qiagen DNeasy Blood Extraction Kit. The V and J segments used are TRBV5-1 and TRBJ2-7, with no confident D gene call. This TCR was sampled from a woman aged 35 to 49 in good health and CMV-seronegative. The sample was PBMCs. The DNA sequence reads TGCGCCAGCAGCTTACCCGAGGTCGGGGAGCAGTACTTC. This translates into CASSLPEVGEQYF.